Each of the 14 T cell receptor beta chains below was sequenced from the same sample in a study of blood T cells in healthy people across ages. Primers used in a second PCR of about 7 to 12 cycles were a sample-barcoded 5' primer and a J-beta primer mix. TCRdb ran MiXCR on the 5' RACE reads and lists one entry per CDR3 protein. The sample has more than 800,000 distinct CDR3 sequences; around 45% are singletons. The sample taken for sequencing was blood. Receptor source: a woman aged 60-70 years in good health.

The genes are TRBV6-1 and TRBJ2-4; the match to TRBD2 covers 7 bases. CDR3 length equals 15 residues. The germline V gene has CDR1 MNHNS and CDR2 SASEGT. The J segment lost 8 bases and the V segment lost 6 bases, leaving 13 bases of the junction unmatched. The chain's CDR3 is CASSPGAGVAYIQYF. The CDR3 bases are TGTGCCAGCAGCCCCGGGGCGGGAGTTGCTTACATTCAGTACTTC.

This clonotype was observed a handful of times. The chain has TRBV18 and TRBJ2-1, with D perhaps assigned TRBD1 or TRBD2 (5 bases each). Germline CDR1 is KGHSH and CDR2 is LQKENI. Between the trimmed V and J ends, which lost 5 bases and 9 bases, there was a span of 14 bases. The CDR3 totals 13 residues. The CDR3 loop reads CASSSRDEGEQFF. In DNA, the CDR3 is TGTGCCAGCTCATCCCGGGACGAAGGTGAGCAGTTCTTC.

The V gene is TRBV28, the J gene TRBJ1-2; D is unclear. V gave up 4 bases and J gave up 4 bases, with 10 bases separating them. The germline gives CDR1 MDHEN, CDR2 SYDVKM. The CDR3 length is 13 residues. The CDR3: CASSSLDFYGYTF. The DNA for the CDR3 is TGTGCCAGCAGTTCCCTAGACTTCTATGGCTACACCTTC.

For the CDR3, the DNA is TGTGCCATCAGTGAGTCCGGGACAGGGAGCGAAGCTTTCTTT. It encodes CAISESGTGSEAFF. This sequence joins TRBV10-3 and TRBJ1-1, with 9 nucleotides matching TRBD1. The CDR3 length is 14 residues. Germline trimming cut 0 bases from V and 8 bases from J; bases unmatched to any gene: 4. The germline CDR1 and CDR2 sequences are ENHRY and SYGVKD.

This clonotype was counted a few times. V gene TRBV20-1 combines with J gene TRBJ2-4; TRBD1 might be the D (5 bases). This CDR3 is built from 14 residues. CDR1 and CDR2 from the germline V gene are DFQATT and SNEGSKA (reference sequence). V was pared by 4 bases and J by 0 bases, with 10 bases between. The CDR3 coding sequence is TGCAGTGCTACCAAACAGGTAGCCAAAAACATTCAGTACTTC. This codes for CSATKQVAKNIQYF.

This clonotype occurred a few times. Written as DNA, the CDR3 is TGTGCCAGCAGCTCGACCTCGGACAGGGGGAGTGACACAGATACGCAGTATTTT. Translation gives CASSSTSDRGSDTDTQYF. The chain is built from TRBV7-9 and TRBJ2-3, with 10 bases matching TRBD1. The junction had 12 bases not matched to a gene; V was cut back by 4 bases and J by 2 bases. The V gene's germline CDR1 is SEHNR and CDR2 FQNEAQ (reference sequence). The CDR3 sequence is 18 residues long.

This clonotype has only one observation. The chain employs TRBV9 and TRBJ1-5; D unresolved. The CDR3 covers 15 residues. Germline CDR1 and CDR2: SGDLS and YYNGEE. The germline V and J ends were trimmed by 0 bases and 0 bases, with 7 bases remaining between them. The CDR3 region has the DNA TGTGCCAGCAGCGTAGGTCGGGGTAGCAATCAGCCCCAGCATTTT. Translated, it gives CASSVGRGSNQPQHF.

In its sample, this clonotype was seen many times. The chain has TRBV28 and TRBJ2-7; a weak D match, TRBD2 (5 bases). Trimming pared 3 bases from V and 5 bases from J, leaving 17 bases between. The germline CDR1 and CDR2 sequences are MDHEN and SYDVKM. The CDR3 spans 15 residues. Here the CDR3 DNA reads TGTGCCAGCAGTTTGTGGCAGGACTCTAGAGACGAGCAGTACTTC. Its translation: CASSLWQDSRDEQYF.

The chain employs TRBV16 and TRBJ2-5; no firm D call. The V gene's germline CDR1 is KGHSY and CDR2 FQNENV. V was pared by 4 bases and J by 11 bases, with 17 bases between. CDR3 length equals 13 residues. CDR3: CASSPLNYNEQYF. DNA of the CDR3: TGTGCCAGCAGCCCCCTAAACTACAATGAGCAGTACTTC.

The chain uses TRBV7-3 and TRBJ2-3; 8 bases agree with TRBD2. Trimming removed 1 base from V and 0 bases from J; junction bases left unmatched: 3. Germline V gene data show CDR1 as SGHTA and CDR2 as FQGTGA. The CDR3 spans 16 residues. The CDR3 nucleotides read TGTGCCAGCAGCTTAAATCCGGGAGGGAGCACAGATACGCAGTATTTT. It codes for CASSLNPGGSTDTQYF.

Written as DNA, the CDR3 is TGTGCCAGCAGCCCCCCCCAGTCGTACACTGAAGCTTTCTTT. This codes for CASSPPQSYTEAFF. The V and J genes are TRBV7-9 and TRBJ1-1; D is ambiguous. CDR1 is SEHNR and CDR2 is FQNEAQ in the germline V gene (reference sequence). Trimming cost V 5 bases and J 3 bases, with 13 bases left between them. There are 14 residues in the CDR3. The complete variable domain, with remaining parts taken from reference TRBV7-9 and TRBJ1-1, reads DTGVSQNPRHKITKRGQNVTFRCDPISEHNRLYWYRQTLGQGPEFLTYFQNEAQLEKSRLLSDRFSAERPKGSFSTLEIQRTEQGDSAMYLCASSPPQSYTEAFFGQGTRLTVV.

The chain employs TRBV12-3 or TRBV12-4 and TRBJ1-2; no definite D call. The CDR3 is 12 amino acids. V was shortened by 0 bases and J by 8 bases, with 7 bases between the two germline ends. CDR3 sequence reads: CASSLAGRGYTF. In DNA form, the CDR3 reads TGTGCCAGCAGTTTAGCGGGTAGGGGCTACACCTTC.

The V call is TRBV15, the J call TRBJ2-7, with unresolved D. Trimming removed 0 bases from V and 0 bases from J, with 15 bases in between. This CDR3 region has 17 residues. Per the germline V gene, CDR1 is LNHNV and CDR2 is YYDKDF (reference sequence). CDR3 residues: CATSRDRGRIGSYEQYF. CDR3 DNA: TGTGCCACCAGCAGAGATCGAGGTAGGATTGGCTCCTACGAGCAGTACTTC.

A few counts support this clonotype. The chain recombines TRBV9 with TRBJ2-1, with 12 bases that match TRBD1. The CDR3 is made up of 17 amino acids. From germline, CDR1 is SGDLS and CDR2 YYNGEE. With V trimmed by 4 bases and J by 7 bases, 12 bases remained unmatched. In DNA form, the CDR3 reads TGTGCCAGCAGCCCGTTAGGAGGGACAGGGGGCGGGAATGAGCAGTTCTTC. Its protein product is CASSPLGGTGGGNEQFF.